This T cell receptor (beta chain) originates from a study of cytomegalovirus exposure and HLA in healthy donors. The sample holds a few counts of this clone. This CDR3 has 17 residues. Germline lookup yields CDR1 MGHRA and CDR2 YSYEKL. V lost 3 bases and J lost 3; bases outside the gene matches: 13. The PCR used 60 Vbeta and 13 Jbeta primers. Assay: immunoSEQ multiplex PCR; the TCRdb copy retains only in-frame clones and omits some. Here the sample spans about 97,000 clones, around 10% being singletons. Sequences were obtained from PBMCs. This sequence originates from a man between 45 and 60 years old in good health and CMV-seropositive. The chain is built from TRBV4-1 and TRBJ2-7; 8 bases are a match to TRBD1. CDR3 in DNA: TGCGCCAGCAGCCACCTACCTCCCGGGACAGGCAGCTACGAGCAGTACTTC. This sequence encodes CASSHLPPGTGSYEQYF.